These 25 T cell receptor beta chains were all obtained from the same sample, sequenced in a study of T cell responses to AZD1222 COVID-19 vaccine. Libraries were prepared by immunoSEQ multiplex PCR; TCRdb keeps only in-frame clonotypes and omits some of them. The repertoire holds 83,000 or so clones, with 85% to 90% as singletons. The specimen was peripheral blood, collected on day 0 of MenACWY control vaccination. Every receptor here comes from an adult in good health.

This chain links TRBV6-1 with TRBJ1-1, with D unresolved. The CDR3 is made up of 14 amino acids. V dropped 1 base and J dropped 6 bases, with 12 bases sitting between them. Germline assignment: CDR1 MNHNS and CDR2 SASEGT. This CDR3 reads CASSEGVGTAEAFF. In DNA, the CDR3 is TGTGCCAGCAGTGAAGGGGTTGGTACAGCTGAAGCTTTCTTT.

The rearrangement links TRBV27 to TRBJ2-7; D may correspond to TRBD1 or TRBD2 (6 bases each). The V end lost 2 bases, the J end lost 2 bases, and 10 bases lay between the germline ends. The CDR3 is made up of 14 amino acids. Germline V gene sequence: CDR1 MNHEY, CDR2 SMNVEV (reference sequence). As DNA, the CDR3 is TGTGCCAGCAGTTTAACGGGGGCCCCCTACGAGCAGTACTTC. Protein product: CASSLTGAPYEQYF.

This chain links TRBV20-1 with TRBJ2-5; no clear D gene. The germline V gene encodes CDR1 DFQATT and CDR2 SNEGSKA (reference sequence). The CDR3 is 10 residues long. V dropped 4 bases and J dropped 5 bases, with 5 bases sitting between them. CDR3 amino acids: CSATSETQYF. The CDR3 DNA is TGCAGTGCTACCTCCGAGACCCAGTACTTC.

The V gene is TRBV2, the J gene TRBJ1-6, with 12 bases fitting TRBD1. The junction had 13 bases not matched to a gene; V was cut back by 7 bases and J by 6 bases. CDR3 size: 18 residues. Germline V gene sequence: CDR1 SNHLY, CDR2 FYNNEI. CDR3 loop: CASNTGTGGSPANSPLHF. CDR3 sequence (DNA): TGTGCCAGCAACACCGGGACAGGGGGCTCTCCGGCTAATTCACCCCTCCACTTT.

The chain combines TRBV12-3 or TRBV12-4 with TRBJ1-2; a possible D gene is TRBD1 (5 bases). The V end was cut by 3 bases, the J end by 8 bases, with 13 bases between. This CDR3 contains 13 residues. The CDR3 DNA is TGTGCCAGCAGTTTTGGTTGGGGGTACGGCTACACCTTC. As protein: CASSFGWGYGYTF.

The CDR3, as DNA: TGTGCCAGTAGTATAAGCGGACAACAGCCCCAGCATTTT. It is translated as CASSISGQQPQHF. The rearrangement links TRBV19 to TRBJ1-5; D might be TRBD1 (5 bases). Germline CDR1 is LNHDA and CDR2 is SQIVND (reference sequence). V was trimmed by 2 bases and J by 7 bases, leaving 9 bases between them. CDR3 length equals 13 residues.

V usage is TRBV11-2 and J usage is TRBJ2-6; 9 bases align to TRBD1. The CDR3 has 18 residues. Germline V gives CDR1 SGHAT, CDR2 FQNNGV. J lost 4 bases, V lost 8 bases, and 15 bases had no gene match. This chain's CDR3 is CASLGVDGTGQGANVLTF. The CDR3 nucleotides read TGTGCCAGCCTTGGGGTGGACGGGACAGGGCAGGGGGCCAACGTCCTGACTTTC.

The chain combines TRBV27 with TRBJ1-1; 7 bases fit TRBD1. The V gene's germline CDR1 is MNHEY and CDR2 SMNVEV (reference sequence). V was clipped by 5 bases and J by 1 base; unmatched bases: 4. This CDR3 is built from 14 residues. The CDR3 loop is CASSLGTANTEAFF. Here the CDR3 DNA reads TGTGCCAGCAGTCTAGGGACAGCGAACACTGAAGCTTTCTTT.

This sequence joins TRBV24-1 and TRBJ2-5; 8 nucleotides agree with TRBD1. In germline, CDR1 is KGHDR, CDR2 SFDVKD. The CDR3 length is 15 residues. With V trimmed by 5 bases and J by 1 base, 5 bases remained unmatched. The CDR3 loop is CATSGGQGVQETQYF. The DNA for the CDR3 is TGTGCCACCAGTGGAGGACAGGGAGTCCAAGAGACCCAGTACTTC.

The V call is TRBV5-1, the J call TRBJ1-2, with 7 bases matching TRBD1. The V and J ends lost 4 bases and 5 bases, in that order; junction bases with no gene match: 11. Germline values: CDR1 SGHRS, CDR2 YFSETQ. This CDR3 is 15 amino acids long. Here the CDR3 DNA reads TGCGCCAGCAGCCCACGACAGGGATGGGCGTATGGCTACACCTTC. It is translated as CASSPRQGWAYGYTF. The variable domain in full, with the rest retrieved from reference TRBV5-1 and TRBJ1-2, is KAGVTQTPRYLIKTRGQQVTLSCSPISGHRSVSWYQQTPGQGLQFLFEYFSETQRNKGNFPGRFSGRQFSNSRSEMNVSTLELGDSALYLCASSPRQGWAYGYTFGSGTRLTVV.

This clone was seen only once. This chain uses TRBV28 with TRBJ1-2, with D perhaps TRBD1 (5 bases). Germline V lookup: CDR1 MDHEN, CDR2 SYDVKM. This CDR3 is built from 14 residues. Deletions cut 8 bases from V and 4 bases from J, with 17 bases between. This chain's CDR3 is CASEKRGSPYGYTF. As DNA, the CDR3 is TGTGCCAGCGAGAAACGGGGCAGCCCCTATGGCTACACCTTC.

The genes are TRBV5-8 and TRBJ1-1; the D is unclear. The germline V gene has CDR1 SGHTS and CDR2 YDEGEE. This CDR3 is built from 11 residues. The germline V and J ends were trimmed by 9 bases and 4 bases, with 10 bases remaining between them. DNA for the CDR3: TGTGCCACCGATGCTGGCACTGAAGCTTTCTTT. This gives the protein CATDAGTEAFF.

The chain is built from TRBV6-5 and TRBJ1-2; D is possibly TRBD1 (5 bases). Germline V lookup: CDR1 MNHEY, CDR2 SVGAGI. The CDR3 extends over 14 amino acids. Trimming cost V 4 bases and J 7 bases, with 16 bases left between them. CDR3 bases: TGTGCCAGCAGTTGGACGGGGGACCGGGCTGGCTACACCTTC. The encoded protein is CASSWTGDRAGYTF.

CDR3 sequence: CASSQGIGYTF. CDR3 sequence (DNA): TGTGCCAGCAGCCAAGGGATTGGCTACACCTTC. The chain recombines TRBV14 with TRBJ1-2, with D uncertain. This CDR3 comprises 11 residues. Germline CDR1 reads SGHDN; CDR2 reads FVKESK. The V gene lost 1 base and the J gene lost 7 bases, with 4 bases spanning the gap. The full variable domain, completed using reference TRBV14 and TRBJ1-2, is EAGVTQFPSHSVIEKGQTVTLRCDPISGHDNLYWYRRVMGKEIKFLLHFVKESKQDESGMPNNRFLAERTGGTYSTLKVQPAELEDSGVYFCASSQGIGYTFGSGTRLTVV.

The chain uses TRBV2 and TRBJ1-5; TRBD1 matches 8 bases. Per the germline V gene, CDR1 is SNHLY and CDR2 is FYNNEI. The length of the CDR3 is 17 residues. Losses at the gene ends were 6 bases for V and 6 bases for J; bases not matched to a gene: 16. CDR3: CASSRPGQGNYGQPQHF. The CDR3 nucleotides are TGTGCCAGCAGCCGCCCCGGACAGGGTAATTATGGTCAGCCCCAGCATTTT.

This chain connects TRBV11-2 to TRBJ2-7, with D perhaps given as TRBD1 or TRBD2 (5 bases each). Germline V gene lookup returns CDR1 SGHAT and CDR2 FQNNGV. The CDR3 is 12 amino acids. V shed 2 bases and J shed 5 bases, with 7 bases lying between them. CDR3 protein: CASSLQGDEQYF. The CDR3 nucleotides are TGTGCCAGCAGCTTACAGGGAGACGAGCAGTACTTC. Full variable domain (rest looked up from reference TRBV11-2 and TRBJ2-7): EAGVAQSPRYKIIEKRQSVAFWCNPISGHATLYWYQQILGQGPKLLIQFQNNGVVDDSQLPKDRFSAERLKGVDSTLKIQPAKLEDSAVYLCASSLQGDEQYFGPGTRLTVT.

V usage is TRBV6-2 or TRBV6-3 and J usage is TRBJ1-5; D not certain. Germline V gene sequence: CDR1 MNHEY, CDR2 SVGEGT. This CDR3 region has 17 residues. Trimming cost V 0 bases and J 3 bases, with 15 bases left between them. This CDR3 reads CASSYSWVVAHNQPQHF. CDR3 nucleotides: TGTGCCAGCAGTTACTCTTGGGTTGTGGCGCACAATCAGCCCCAGCATTTT.

This sequence joins TRBV16 and TRBJ1-5; 9 bases fit TRBD1. CDR3 length equals 15 residues. Trimming cost V 3 bases and J 3 bases; bases outside gene matches: 3. Germline V gene data show CDR1 as KGHSY and CDR2 as FQNENV. This CDR3 reads CASSHSQGANQPQHF. The CDR3, as DNA: TGTGCCAGCAGCCATTCACAGGGGGCCAATCAGCCCCAGCATTTT.

The genes are TRBV3-1 (or the pseudogene TRBV3-2) and TRBJ2-3; possibly TRBD2 for D (6 bases). Trimming cost V 2 bases and J 2 bases, with 8 bases left between them. The V gene's germline CDR1 is LGHDT and CDR2 YNNKEL (reference sequence). This CDR3 region has 14 residues. Here the CDR3 reads CASSQTSTTDTQYF. Written as DNA, the CDR3 is TGTGCCAGCAGCCAAACTAGCACCACAGATACGCAGTATTTT.

The rearrangement uses TRBV12-5 and TRBJ2-1; 9 nucleotides agree with TRBD1. The CDR3 is made up of 12 amino acids. V gave up 1 base and J gave up 13 bases; unmatched junction bases: 2. Germline lookup yields CDR1 LGHNT and CDR2 FRNRAP. The CDR3 loop is CASGLGDRVQFF. The DNA of the CDR3 is TGTGCTAGTGGTTTGGGGGACAGGGTCCAGTTCTTC.

J is TRBJ1-2 and V is TRBV6-2 or TRBV6-3, with TRBD1 matching over 7 bases. The CDR3 length is 14 residues. Trimming removed 6 bases from V and 8 bases from J; junction bases left unmatched: 12. Germline V CDR1 and CDR2: MNHEY, SVGEGT. Here the CDR3 reads CASSHTGDSPGYTF. DNA for the CDR3: TGTGCCAGCAGCCACACAGGGGATTCACCCGGCTACACCTTC.

V is TRBV27 and J is TRBJ1-2, with TRBD1 as a possible D gene (5 bases). V shed 11 bases and J shed 3 bases, with 19 bases lying between them. The CDR3 is 14 residues long. Germline V gene lookup returns CDR1 MNHEY and CDR2 SMNVEV (reference sequence). In nucleotides, the CDR3 is TGTGCCCCCAGGAGGGCAGGGTCGGACTATGGCTACACCTTC. Residues: CAPRRAGSDYGYTF.

J is TRBJ2-2 and V is TRBV19; 13 nucleotides align to TRBD2. From germline, CDR1 is LNHDA and CDR2 SQIVND (reference sequence). V lost 0 bases, J lost 13 bases, and 5 bases stayed unmatched. CDR3 size: 15 residues. The CDR3, as DNA: TGTGCCAGTAGTATAGAACCGGGACTAGCGGGAAGGCTGTTTTTT. Encoded protein: CASSIEPGLAGRLFF.

This sequence joins TRBV28 and TRBJ1-2; possibly TRBD1 for D (6 bases). Germline loops: CDR1 MDHEN, CDR2 SYDVKM. The CDR3 length is 15 residues. Trimming took 4 bases from V and 0 from J, leaving 12 bases between them. CDR3 amino acids: CASSYAGHSNYGYTF. The CDR3 DNA follows: TGTGCCAGCAGTTACGCGGGACACTCTAACTATGGCTACACCTTC.

V is TRBV28 and J is TRBJ2-2; 10 bases match TRBD2. Trimming removed 4 bases from V and 6 bases from J; junction bases left unmatched: 14. The germline V gene has CDR1 MDHEN and CDR2 SYDVKM. The CDR3 is made up of 18 amino acids. Written as DNA, the CDR3 is TGTGCCAGCAGTTCCCCGGCTAGCGGGAGCCACGGGTCCGGGGAGCTGTTTTTT. Translating it yields CASSSPASGSHGSGELFF.